The clone carrying this T cell receptor (beta chain) has only a few counts. As yet, its antigen is unknown. The data were taken from a study of Ad26.COV2.S vaccination and SARS-CoV-2 variants. Turning to the study itself: Of the COV1001 trial arms, the Ad26.COV2.S arm included the donor. Ad26.COV2.S shots went into the muscle once or twice, 56 days apart. Study-wide results and caveats: Substantial breadth was reported for post-vaccination spike-specific CD8+ and CD4+ T cells.

Noted treatment: roughly 18 received Ad26.COV2.S at low or high dose, single or two shots; about 5 received placebo; per-sample allocation not given. Each sample was drawn 63 days after the first injection (of vaccine or placebo). This vaccine is an Ad26 vector that expresses the Wuhan-strain SARS-CoV-2 spike. The V gene lost 4 bases and the J gene lost 4 bases, with 11 bases spanning the gap. Germline CDR1 LGHNA, CDR2 YSLEER. The CDR3 totals 13 residues. Using immunoSEQ multiplex PCR, the repertoire was profiled, and TCRdb retains in-frame clones only, with some absent. The table has about 350,000 clones, 80% to 90% seen once.

The starting material was peripheral blood, obtained in a trial of Ad26.COV2.S vaccine versus placebo. The gene calls are TRBV4-3 and TRBJ2-7; no reliable D call. The receptor was isolated from a person aged 18-60 years who received the Ad26.COV2.S COVID-19 vaccine or a placebo. Written as DNA, the CDR3 is TGCGCCAGCAGCCGAGAAGAAGGGTACGAGCAGTACTTC. Its translation: CASSREEGYEQYF.